This T cell receptor (beta chain) was profiled in a study of shared clonotypes between healthy human individuals. TCRdb's table, derived via immunoSEQ multiplex PCR, lists solely in-frame clones and lacks some. This table has under 600,000 clones, 75% to 80% appearing once. Sequencing input: PBMCs. This TCR was sampled from a woman aged 40 to 49 in good health. Some clones in this sample may be carry-over from other donors' samples.

DNA for the CDR3: TGTGCCAGCAGCTCGCCGGGACTAGGTAATGAGCAGTTCTTC. Residues: CASSSPGLGNEQFF. The rearrangement joins TRBV7-9 to TRBJ2-1; 8 nucleotides line up with TRBD2. The germline CDR1 and CDR2 sequences are SEHNR and FQNEAQ (reference sequence). CDR3 length equals 14 residues. Trimming removed 4 bases from V and 7 bases from J; junction bases left unmatched: 6.